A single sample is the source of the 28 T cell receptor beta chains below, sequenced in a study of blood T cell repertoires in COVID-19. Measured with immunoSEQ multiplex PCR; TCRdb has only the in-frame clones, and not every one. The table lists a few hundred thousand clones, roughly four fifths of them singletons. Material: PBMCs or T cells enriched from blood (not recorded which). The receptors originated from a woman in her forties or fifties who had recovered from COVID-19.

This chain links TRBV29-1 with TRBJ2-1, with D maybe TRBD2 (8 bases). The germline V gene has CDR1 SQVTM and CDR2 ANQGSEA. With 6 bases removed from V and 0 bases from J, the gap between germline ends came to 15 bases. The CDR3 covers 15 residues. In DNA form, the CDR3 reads TGCAGCGTACTAGCGGAGGGGGCCTCCTACAATGAGCAGTTCTTC. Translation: CSVLAEGASYNEQFF.

CDR3 bases: TGTGCCAGCAGCGGATACTGGGGGGGAGGCTACACCTTC. Protein product: CASSGYWGGGYTF. V usage is TRBV7-6 and J usage is TRBJ1-2, with TRBD1 as a possible D gene (5 bases). The CDR3 spans 13 residues. Germline V gives CDR1 SGHVS, CDR2 FNYEAQ. V lost 5 bases and J 8 bases, leaving 15 bases between the germline ends. Using reference TRBV7-6 and TRBJ1-2 for the parts outside the CDR3, the full variable domain is GAGVSQSPRYKVTKRGQDVALRCDPISGHVSLYWYRQALGQGPEFLTYFNYEAQQDKSGLPNDRFSAERPEGSISTLTIQRTEQRDSAMYRCASSGYWGGGYTFGSGTRLTVV.

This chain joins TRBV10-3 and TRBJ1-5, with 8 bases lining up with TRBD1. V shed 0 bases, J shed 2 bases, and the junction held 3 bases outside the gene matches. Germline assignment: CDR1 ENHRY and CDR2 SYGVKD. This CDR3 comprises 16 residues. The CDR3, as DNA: TGTGCCATCAGTGAGTCGGACAGGGAGGGCAATCAGCCCCAGCATTTT. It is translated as CAISESDREGNQPQHF.

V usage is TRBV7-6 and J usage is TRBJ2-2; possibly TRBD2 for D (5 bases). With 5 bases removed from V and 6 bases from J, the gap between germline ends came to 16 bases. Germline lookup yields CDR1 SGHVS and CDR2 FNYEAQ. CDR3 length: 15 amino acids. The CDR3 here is CASSGFGDGAGELFF. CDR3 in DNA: TGTGCCAGCAGCGGCTTCGGTGACGGGGCCGGGGAGCTGTTTTTT.

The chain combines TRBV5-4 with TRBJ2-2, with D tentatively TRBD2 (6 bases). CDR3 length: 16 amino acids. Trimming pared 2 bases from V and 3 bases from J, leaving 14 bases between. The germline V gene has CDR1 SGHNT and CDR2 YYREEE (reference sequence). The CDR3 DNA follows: TGTGCCAGCAGCTTTCCTCCCGGGGGTGACACCGGGGAGCTGTTTTTT. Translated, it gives CASSFPPGGDTGELFF.

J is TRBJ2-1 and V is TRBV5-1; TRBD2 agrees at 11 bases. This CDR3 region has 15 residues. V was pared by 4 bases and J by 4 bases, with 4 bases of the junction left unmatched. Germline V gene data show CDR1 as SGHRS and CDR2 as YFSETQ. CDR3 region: CASSVGTSGYNEQFF. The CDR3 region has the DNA TGCGCCAGCAGCGTCGGGACTAGCGGATACAATGAGCAGTTCTTC.

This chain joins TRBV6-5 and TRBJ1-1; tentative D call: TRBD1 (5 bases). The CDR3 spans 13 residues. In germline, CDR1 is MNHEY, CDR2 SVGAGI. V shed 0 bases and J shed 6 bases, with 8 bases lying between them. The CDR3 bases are TGTGCCAGCAGTTACTCAACGGGGGCTGAAGCTTTCTTT. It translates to CASSYSTGAEAFF.

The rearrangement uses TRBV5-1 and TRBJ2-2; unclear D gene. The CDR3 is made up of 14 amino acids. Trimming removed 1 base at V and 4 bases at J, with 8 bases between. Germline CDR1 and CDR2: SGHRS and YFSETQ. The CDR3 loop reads CASSLNPGTGELFF. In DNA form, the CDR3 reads TGCGCCAGCAGCTTGAATCCCGGCACCGGGGAGCTGTTTTTT.

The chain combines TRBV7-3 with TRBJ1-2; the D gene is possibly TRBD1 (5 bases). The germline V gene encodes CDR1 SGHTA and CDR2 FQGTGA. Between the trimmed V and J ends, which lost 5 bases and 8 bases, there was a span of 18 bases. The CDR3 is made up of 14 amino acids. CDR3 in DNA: TGTGCCAGCAGCCCTCGGGGGTCGGAATACGGCTACACCTTC. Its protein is CASSPRGSEYGYTF.

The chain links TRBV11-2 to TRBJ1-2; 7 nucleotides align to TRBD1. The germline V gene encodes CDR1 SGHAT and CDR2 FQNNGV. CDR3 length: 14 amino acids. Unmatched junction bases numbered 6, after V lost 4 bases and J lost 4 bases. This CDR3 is CASSSLQGSYGYTF. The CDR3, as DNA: TGTGCCAGCAGCTCTCTACAGGGGAGCTATGGCTACACCTTC.

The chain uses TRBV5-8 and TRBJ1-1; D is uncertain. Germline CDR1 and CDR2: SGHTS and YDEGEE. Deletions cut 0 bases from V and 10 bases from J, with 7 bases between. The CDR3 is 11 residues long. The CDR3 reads CASSLVSRAFF. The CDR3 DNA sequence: TGTGCCAGCAGCTTGGTCAGTCGAGCTTTCTTT. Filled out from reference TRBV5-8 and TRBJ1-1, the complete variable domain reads EAGVTQSPTHLIKTRGQQATLRCSPISGHTSVYWYQQALGLGLQFLLWYDEGEERNRGNFPPRFSGRQFPNYSSELNVNALELEDSALYLCASSLVSRAFFGQGTRLTVV.

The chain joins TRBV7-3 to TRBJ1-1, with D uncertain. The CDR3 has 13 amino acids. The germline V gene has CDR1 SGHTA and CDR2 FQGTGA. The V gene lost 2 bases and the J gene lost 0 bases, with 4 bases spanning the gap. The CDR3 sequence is CASSLEMNTEAFF. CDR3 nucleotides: TGTGCCAGCAGCTTAGAGATGAACACTGAAGCTTTCTTT.

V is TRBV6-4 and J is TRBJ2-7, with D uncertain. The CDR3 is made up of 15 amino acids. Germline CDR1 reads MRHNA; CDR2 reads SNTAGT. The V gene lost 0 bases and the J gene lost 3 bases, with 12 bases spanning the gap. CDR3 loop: CASSDSTCRHYEQYF. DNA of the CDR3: TGTGCCAGCAGTGACTCTACATGTAGACACTACGAGCAGTACTTC.

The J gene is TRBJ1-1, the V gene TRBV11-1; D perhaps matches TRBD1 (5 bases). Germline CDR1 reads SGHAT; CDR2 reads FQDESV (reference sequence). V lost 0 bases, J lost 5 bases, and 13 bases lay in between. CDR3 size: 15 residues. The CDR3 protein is CASSLAGGSGTEAFF. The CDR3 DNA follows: TGTGCCAGCAGCTTAGCTGGGGGGAGTGGGACTGAAGCTTTCTTT. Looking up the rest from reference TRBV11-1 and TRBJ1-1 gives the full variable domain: EAEVAQSPRYKITEKSQAVAFWCDPISGHATLYWYRQILGQGPELLVQFQDESVVDDSQLPKDRFSAERLKGVDSTLKIQPAELGDSAMYLCASSLAGGSGTEAFFGQGTRLTVV.

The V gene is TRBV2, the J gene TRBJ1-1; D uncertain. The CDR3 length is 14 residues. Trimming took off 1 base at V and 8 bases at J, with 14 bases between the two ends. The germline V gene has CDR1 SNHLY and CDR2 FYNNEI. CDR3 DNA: TGTGCCAGCAGTGAAGGCGGGAGGGCGGTGGAAGCTTTCTTT. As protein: CASSEGGRAVEAFF.

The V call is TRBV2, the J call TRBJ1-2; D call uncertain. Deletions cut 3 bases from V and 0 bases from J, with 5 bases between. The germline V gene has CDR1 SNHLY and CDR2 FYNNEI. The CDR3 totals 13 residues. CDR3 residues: CASSEAANYGYTF. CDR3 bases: TGTGCCAGCAGTGAGGCCGCTAACTATGGCTACACCTTC.

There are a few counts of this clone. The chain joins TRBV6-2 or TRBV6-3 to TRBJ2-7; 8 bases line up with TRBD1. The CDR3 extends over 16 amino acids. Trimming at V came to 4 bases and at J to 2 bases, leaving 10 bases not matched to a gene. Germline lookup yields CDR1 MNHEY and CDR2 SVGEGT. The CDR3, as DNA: TGTGCCAGCAGTTCCCCCGGGACAGGTAACACCTACGAGCAGTACTTC. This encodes CASSSPGTGNTYEQYF.

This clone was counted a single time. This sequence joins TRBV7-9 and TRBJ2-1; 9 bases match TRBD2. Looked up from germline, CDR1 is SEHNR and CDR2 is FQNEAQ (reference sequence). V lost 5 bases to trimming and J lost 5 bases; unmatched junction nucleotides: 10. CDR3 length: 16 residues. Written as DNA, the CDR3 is TGTGCCAGCAGCCCCCGGATTAGCGGGGGCCACAATGAGCAGTTCTTC. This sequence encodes CASSPRISGGHNEQFF.

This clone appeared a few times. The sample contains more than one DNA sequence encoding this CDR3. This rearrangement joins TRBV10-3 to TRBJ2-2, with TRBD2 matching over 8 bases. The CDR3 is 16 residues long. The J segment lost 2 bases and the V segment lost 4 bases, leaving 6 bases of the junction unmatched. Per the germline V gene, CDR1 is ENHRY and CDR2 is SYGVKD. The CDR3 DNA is TGTGCCATCAGTGGACCGGGACTAGGTAACACCGGGGAGCTGTTTTTT. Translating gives CAISGPGLGNTGELFF.

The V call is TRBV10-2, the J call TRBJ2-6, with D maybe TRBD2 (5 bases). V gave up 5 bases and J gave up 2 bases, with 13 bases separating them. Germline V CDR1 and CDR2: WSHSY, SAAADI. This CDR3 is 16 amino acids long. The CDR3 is CASSLSTGTGANVLTF. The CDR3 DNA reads TGCGCCAGCAGTCTGTCGACGGGAACTGGGGCCAACGTCCTGACTTTC.

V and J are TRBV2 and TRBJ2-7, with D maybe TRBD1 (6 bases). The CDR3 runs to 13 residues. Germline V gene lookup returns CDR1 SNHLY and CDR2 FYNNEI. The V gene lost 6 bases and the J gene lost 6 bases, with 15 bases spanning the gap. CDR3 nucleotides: TGTGCCAGCAGCTTGACAGGCCAACGCGAGCAGTACTTC. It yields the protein CASSLTGQREQYF.

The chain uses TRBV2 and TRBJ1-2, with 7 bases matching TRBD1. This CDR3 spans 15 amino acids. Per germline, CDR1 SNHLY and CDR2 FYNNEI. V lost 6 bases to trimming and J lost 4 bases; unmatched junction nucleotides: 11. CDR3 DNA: TGTGCCAGCAGCCTGGGGACAGACATTGCCTATGGCTACACCTTC. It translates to CASSLGTDIAYGYTF.

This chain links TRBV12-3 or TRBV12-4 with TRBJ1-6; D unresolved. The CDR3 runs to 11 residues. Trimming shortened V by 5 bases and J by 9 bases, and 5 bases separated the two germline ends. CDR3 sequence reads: CASSRGSPLHF. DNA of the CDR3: TGTGCCAGCAGTCGCGGTTCACCCCTCCACTTT.

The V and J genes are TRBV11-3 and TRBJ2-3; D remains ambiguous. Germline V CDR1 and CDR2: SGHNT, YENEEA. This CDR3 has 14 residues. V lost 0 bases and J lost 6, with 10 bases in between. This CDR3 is CASSLDRLPDTQYF. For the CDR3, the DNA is TGTGCCAGCAGCTTAGACAGGCTACCTGATACGCAGTATTTT.

CDR3 sequence: CASMGQGWDGYTF. CDR3 in DNA: TGTGCCAGCATGGGACAGGGTTGGGATGGCTACACCTTC. The chain joins TRBV2 to TRBJ1-2; 9 bases line up with TRBD1. Losses at the gene ends were 7 bases for V and 6 bases for J; bases not matched to a gene: 6. The CDR3 covers 13 residues. Germline CDR1 reads SNHLY; CDR2 reads FYNNEI.

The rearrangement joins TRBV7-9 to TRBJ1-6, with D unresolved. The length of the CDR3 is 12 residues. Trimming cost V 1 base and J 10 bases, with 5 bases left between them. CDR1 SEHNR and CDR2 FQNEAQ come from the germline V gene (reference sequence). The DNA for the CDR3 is TGTGCCAGCAGCTTAGATGAGTCACCCCTCCACTTT. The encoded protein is CASSLDESPLHF.

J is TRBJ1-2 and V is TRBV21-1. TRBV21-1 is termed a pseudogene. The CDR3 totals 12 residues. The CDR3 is CASSLEEGWGTF. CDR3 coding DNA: TGTGCCAGCAGCCTAGAGGAGGGGTGGGGAACCTTC.

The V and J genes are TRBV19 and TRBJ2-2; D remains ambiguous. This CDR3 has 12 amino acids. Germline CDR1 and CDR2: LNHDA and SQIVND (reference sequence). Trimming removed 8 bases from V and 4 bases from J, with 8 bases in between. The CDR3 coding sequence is TGTGCCAGTGAACAGTTCACCGGGGAGCTGTTTTTT. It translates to CASEQFTGELFF. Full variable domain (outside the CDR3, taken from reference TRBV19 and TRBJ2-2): DGGITQSPKYLFRKEGQNVTLSCEQNLNHDAMYWYRQDPGQGLRLIYYSQIVNDFQKGDIAEGYSVSREKKESFPLTVTSAQKNPTAFYLCASEQFTGELFFGEGSRLTVL.